This T cell receptor beta chain is drawn from a study of blood T cell repertoires in COVID-19 (dated by TCRdb to about 2020). Broadly, across the study: Samples from collaborators originated in the United States, Italy and Spain and spanned both the acute and convalescent phases of COVID-19. Where available, HLA class I and class II types were taken from metadata supplied by the sample provider and were not determined by assay-based typing. Nearly every sample came with metadata listing a de-identified subject ID, COVID-19 status, age in years and sex. The dataset comprised deeply sampled blood TCRbeta repertoires from subjects exposed to, actively infected with, or recovered from COVID-19. The repertoires were made available in a free public database intended to serve as a resource for research on the immune response to SARS-CoV-2. The samples were drawn from two sources: the first 160 participants of the ongoing ImmuneRACE study, and over 950 subjects contributed by 6 global collaborators. The prospective study material was composed of cDNA or gDNA derived from T cells, B-cell-depleted T cells, or PBMCs. Results the study describes overall, beyond this receptor: The amount of clinical and demographic metadata varied by source and participant and was provided uncurated.

Details on this clone: Its antigen remains unidentified. There are no base qualities to consult, and no much larger clone falls within one base.

The germline V gene specifies WSHSY as CDR1 and SAAADI as CDR2. The germline V end is reduced by 0 bases and the J end by 9 bases; junction bases left unmatched: 10. Its CDR3 holds 17 amino acids, cysteine through phenylalanine. Kept here is only the CDR3 DNA, which spans 51 bases and is read in frame from base 1. TCRbeta CDR3 regions were amplified from genomic DNA by means of the immunoSEQ Assay, a bias-controlled multiplex PCR. The study's own analysis went as follows. The number of nucleated cells in each sample was estimated by amplification of reference gene primers within the assay. To quantify the absolute abundance of each unique TCRbeta CDR3 rearrangement, sequence reads were collapsed and filtered. For each sample, productive Simpson clonality was calculated as the square root of Simpson's diversity index across productive rearrangements. In TCRdb, the immuneACCESS table is reduced to in-frame sequences with V and J assigned. These tables do not hold every clone; where another copy was compared, an unresolved V gene accounts for under half, and the others remain unexplained. V, J and clone size are those of that table, while D and trimming were read from the DNA. The sample has 250,000 or so clones on record, approximately 85% of them singletons. In total, the top ten clones hold about 6.9% of the sample.

Enrolling through a virtual design, the prospective study's participants ranged in age from roughly 18 to 89 years and lived across 24 United States geographic areas. In the prospective study, participants were assigned to cohorts based on the clinical history participants reported in a screening survey and a study questionnaire. Exposed participants had been in contact with someone with a PCR-confirmed or clinician-diagnosed COVID-19 case within 2 weeks of study entry. Mobile phlebotomists in the prospective study collected whole blood, serum and a nasopharyngeal or oropharyngeal swab from every participant. Over a roughly 2-month period, participants in the prospective study had the option of providing additional blood draws and questionnaires. Before DNA extraction, prospective study blood samples were shipped either frozen or at room temperature.

The chain is made from TRBV10-2 and TRBJ1-6, with 8 central nucleotides matching TRBD1. The source of this sequence is a woman aged 50 to 60 who had been exposed to COVID-19. The specimen sequenced was PBMCs or T cells enriched from blood (not recorded which). The CDR3 corresponds to CASSESAGQAVLSPLHF. The sequenced DNA is TGCGCCAGCAGTGAGTCGGCGGGACAGGCGGTTCTTTCACCCCTCCACTTT.